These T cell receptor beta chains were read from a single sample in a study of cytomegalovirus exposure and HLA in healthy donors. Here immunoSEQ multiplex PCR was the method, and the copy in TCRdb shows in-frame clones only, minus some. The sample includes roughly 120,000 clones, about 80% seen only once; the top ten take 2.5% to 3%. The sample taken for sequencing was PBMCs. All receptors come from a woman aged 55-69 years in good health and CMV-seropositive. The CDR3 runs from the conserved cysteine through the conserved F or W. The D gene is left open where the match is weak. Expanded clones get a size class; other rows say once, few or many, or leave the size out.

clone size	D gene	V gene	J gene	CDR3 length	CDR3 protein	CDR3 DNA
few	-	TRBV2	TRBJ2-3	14	CASSEWRELDTQYF	TGTGCCAGCAGTGAATGGCGGGAATTAGATACGCAGTATTTT
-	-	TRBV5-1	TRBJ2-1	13	CASSLGDNNEQFF	TGCGCCAGCAGCTTGGGGGACAACAATGAGCAGTTCTTC
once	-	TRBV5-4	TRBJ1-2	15	CASSLDQGNTYGYTF	TGTGCCAGCAGCTTGGATCAGGGGAATACGTATGGCTACACCTTC
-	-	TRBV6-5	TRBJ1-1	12	CASSYFRGVAFF	TGTGCCAGCAGTTATTTTAGGGGTGTAGCTTTCTTT
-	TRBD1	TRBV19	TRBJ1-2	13	CASSSRQGYGYTF	TGTGCCAGTAGTAGCCGACAGGGCTATGGCTACACCTTC
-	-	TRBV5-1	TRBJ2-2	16	CASSLTRRENTGELFF	TGCGCCAGCAGCTTGACCCGACGGGAGAACACCGGGGAGCTGTTTTTT
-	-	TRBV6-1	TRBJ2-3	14	CASSEGTDTDTQYF	TGTGCCAGCAGTGAAGGAACTGACACAGATACGCAGTATTTT
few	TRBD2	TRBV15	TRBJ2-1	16	CATSQQRESSYNEQFF	TGTGCCACCAGCCAGCAGCGGGAGAGCTCCTACAATGAGCAGTTCTTC
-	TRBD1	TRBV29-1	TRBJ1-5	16	CSVDDRETYSNQPQHF	TGCAGCGTCGACGACAGGGAGACTTATAGCAATCAGCCCCAGCATTTT
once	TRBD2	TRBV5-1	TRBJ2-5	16	CASSSGGEHIQETQYF	TGCGCCAGCAGCTCGGGGGGGGAGCATATTCAAGAGACCCAGTACTTC
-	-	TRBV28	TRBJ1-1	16	CASSLPRGAMNTEAFF	TGTGCCAGCAGTTTACCCAGGGGCGCCATGAACACTGAAGCTTTCTTT
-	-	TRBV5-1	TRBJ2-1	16	CASSYRPGLANNEQFF	TGCGCCAGCAGCTACAGACCGGGACTGGCGAACAATGAGCAGTTCTTC
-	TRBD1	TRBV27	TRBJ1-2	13	CASKGQTHYGYTF	TGTGCCAGCAAGGGACAGACCCACTATGGCTACACCTTC
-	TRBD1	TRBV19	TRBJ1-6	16	CASSTQGANTNSPLHF	TGTGCCAGTAGTACACAGGGGGCGAATACAAACTCACCCCTCCACTTT
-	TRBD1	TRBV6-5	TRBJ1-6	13	CASRTGGNSPLHF	TGTGCCAGCCGGACAGGTGGTAATTCACCCCTCCACTTT
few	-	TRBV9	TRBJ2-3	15	CASTVEPVPTDTQYF	TGTGCCAGCACCGTAGAACCGGTTCCCACAGATACGCAGTATTTT
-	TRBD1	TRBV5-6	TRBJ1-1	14	CASSLVTGGLQAFF	TGTGCCAGCAGCTTGGTGACAGGGGGCTTACAAGCTTTCTTT
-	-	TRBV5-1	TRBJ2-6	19	CASSSKLNRGFSGANVLTF	TGCGCCAGCAGCTCGAAACTAAATAGAGGGTTTTCTGGGGCCAACGTCCTGACTTTC
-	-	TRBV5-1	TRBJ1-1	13	CASSLGQDQIAFF	TGCGCCAGCAGCTTGGGTCAGGATCAGATCGCTTTCTTT
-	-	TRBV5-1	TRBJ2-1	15	CASSLYPSMRNEQFF	TGCGCCAGCAGCCTTTATCCGAGCATGAGGAATGAGCAGTTCTTC
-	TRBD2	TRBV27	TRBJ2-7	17	CASRGASGRSSGYEQYF	TGTGCCAGCAGGGGGGCTAGCGGGAGGAGTTCGGGATACGAGCAGTACTTC
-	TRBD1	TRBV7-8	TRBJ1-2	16	CASSLGDRGWGWGYTF	TGTGCCAGCAGCTTAGGAGACAGGGGTTGGGGTTGGGGCTACACCTTC
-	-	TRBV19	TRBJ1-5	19	CASSITGGSRYYSNQPQHF	TGTGCCAGTAGTATTACAGGTGGAAGTAGGTACTATAGCAATCAGCCCCAGCATTTT
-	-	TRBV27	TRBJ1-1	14	CASSPFYQGTEAFF	TGTGCCAGCAGCCCTTTTTACCAAGGGACTGAAGCTTTTTTT
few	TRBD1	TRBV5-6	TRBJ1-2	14	CASTRDRKDYGYTF	TGTGCCAGCACCCGGGACAGAAAGGACTATGGCTACACCTTC
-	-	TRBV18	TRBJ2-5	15	CASSPPEGTTAAQYF	TGTGCCAGCTCACCACCAGAGGGCACGACGGCTGCCCAGTACTTC
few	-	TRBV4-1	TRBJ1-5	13	CASSRLDAEPQHF	TGCGCCAGCAGCCGATTAGATGCGGAGCCCCAGCATTTT
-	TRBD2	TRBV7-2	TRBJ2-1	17	CASSLYHRVEGGNEQFF	TGTGCCAGCAGCTTATATCACCGGGTGGAGGGAGGGAATGAGCAGTTCTTC
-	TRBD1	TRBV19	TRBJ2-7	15	CATLKGTGADYEQYF	TGTGCCACCCTAAAGGGGACAGGGGCTGACTACGAGCAGTACTTC
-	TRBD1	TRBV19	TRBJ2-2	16	CASNNRGQVNTGELFF	TGTGCCAGCAACAATCGGGGACAGGTGAACACCGGGGAGCTGTTTTTT
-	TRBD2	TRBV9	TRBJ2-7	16	CASSSSPSGPDYEQYF	TGTGCCAGCAGCTCCTCCCCTAGCGGGCCGGACTACGAGCAGTACTTC
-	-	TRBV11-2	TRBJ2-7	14	CASSLGGNSYEQYF	TGTGCCAGCAGCTTAGGCGGAAACTCCTACGAGCAGTACTTC
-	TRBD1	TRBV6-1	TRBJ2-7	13	CASSDGQGWEQYF	TGTGCCAGCAGTGACGGACAGGGCTGGGAGCAGTACTTC
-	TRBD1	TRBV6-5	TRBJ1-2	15	CASSYDGQGRLGYTF	TGTGCCAGCAGTTACGATGGACAGGGGCGACTTGGCTACACCTTC
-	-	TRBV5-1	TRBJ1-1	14	CASSLGHTNTEAFF	TGCGCCAGCAGCTTGGGACACACGAACACTGAAGCTTTCTTT
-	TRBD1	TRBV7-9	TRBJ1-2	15	CASSLVSTGVEGYTF	TGTGCCAGCAGCTTAGTCTCAACAGGGGTAGAAGGCTACACCTTC
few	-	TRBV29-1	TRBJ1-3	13	CSVEDPLVNTIYF	TGCAGCGTTGAAGACCCGTTAGTGAACACCATATATTTT
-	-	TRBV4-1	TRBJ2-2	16	CASSQAGSQGHGELFF	TGCGCCAGCAGCCAAGCTGGGTCGCAGGGGCACGGGGAGCTGTTTTTT
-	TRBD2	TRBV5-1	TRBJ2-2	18	CASSPPGLAGVGTGELFF	TGCGCCAGCAGCCCACCGGGACTAGCGGGAGTAGGTACCGGGGAGCTGTTTTTT
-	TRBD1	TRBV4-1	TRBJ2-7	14	CASSPRDREYEQYF	TGCGCCAGCAGCCCCCGGGACAGGGAATACGAGCAGTACTTC
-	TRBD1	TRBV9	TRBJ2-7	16	CASSVAPGQTHYEQYF	TGTGCCAGCAGCGTCGCCCCGGGACAGACACACTACGAGCAGTACTTC
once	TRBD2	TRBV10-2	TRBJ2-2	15	CASTPAGGPPGELFF	TGCGCCAGCACCCCGGCGGGAGGGCCCCCCGGGGAGCTGTTTTTT
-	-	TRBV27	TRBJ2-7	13	CARTIHSGYEQYF	TGTGCCAGAACGATCCATAGCGGCTACGAGCAGTACTTC
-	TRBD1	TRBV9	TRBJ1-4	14	CASSGTGVGEKLFF	TGTGCCAGCAGCGGGACAGGTGTAGGAGAAAAACTGTTTTTT
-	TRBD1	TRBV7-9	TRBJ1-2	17	CASSLGDSPNPNYGYTF	TGTGCCAGCAGCTTGGGGGACAGCCCGAACCCTAACTATGGCTACACCTTC
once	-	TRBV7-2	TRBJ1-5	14	CASSLEVRVQPQHF	TGTGCCAGCAGCTTAGAGGTGCGGGTTCAGCCCCAACATTTT
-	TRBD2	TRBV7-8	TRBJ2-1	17	CASSLGAAGDGYNEQFF	TGTGCCAGCAGCTTAGGAGCAGCGGGGGATGGGTACAATGAGCAGTTCTTC
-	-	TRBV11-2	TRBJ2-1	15	CASNSNPGTYNEQFF	TGTGCCAGCAACTCCAACCCGGGGACCTACAATGAGCAGTTCTTC
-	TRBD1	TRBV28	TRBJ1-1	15	CASWTGGAGNTEAFF	TGTGCCAGCTGGACAGGGGGCGCAGGGAACACTGAAGCTTTCTTT
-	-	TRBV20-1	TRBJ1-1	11	CSNYRDTEAFF	TGCAGTAATTACAGGGATACTGAAGCTTTCTTT
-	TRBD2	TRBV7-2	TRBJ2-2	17	CASSRLAGGPNTGELFF	TGTGCCAGCAGCCGACTAGCGGGAGGGCCTAACACCGGGGAGCTGTTTTTT
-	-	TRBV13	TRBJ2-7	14	CASSQWEAWGEQYF	TGTGCCAGCAGCCAATGGGAGGCCTGGGGCGAGCAGTACTTC